These 12 T cell receptor beta chains were sequenced from one sample in a study of blood T cells in healthy people across ages. Sample-barcoded 5' priming and a J-beta primer mix drove a second PCR of about 6 to 12 cycles. TCRdb re-called the 5' RACE reads through MiXCR, storing one row per CDR3 protein. Of about 1.1 million distinct CDR3 sequences detected, approximately 38% appear once; the ten largest clones hold roughly 14%. Sequenced sample: blood. These receptor sequences come from a man between 18 and 29 years old in good health.

The rearrangement joins TRBV27 to TRBJ2-3; no clear D. Germline CDR1 and CDR2: MNHEY and SMNVEV (reference sequence). The V end was cut by 5 bases, the J end by 2 bases, with 8 bases between. This CDR3 region has 13 residues. The CDR3 loop is CASSASLTDTQYF. DNA of the CDR3: TGTGCCAGCAGTGCCTCCCTCACAGATACGCAGTATTTT.

This clonotype was counted between two and nine times. The chain uses TRBV7-9 and TRBJ2-1; D tentatively fits TRBD1 or TRBD2 (6 bases each). Trimming cost V 7 bases and J 6 bases, with 13 bases left between them. Germline assignment: CDR1 SEHNR and CDR2 FQNEAQ (reference sequence). The CDR3 spans 13 residues. In nucleotides, the CDR3 is TGTGCCAGCACCCACGGAGGGGGCAATGAGCAGTTCTTC. Protein sequence: CASTHGGGNEQFF.

The J gene is TRBJ1-2, the V gene TRBV5-1; no reliable D call. The CDR3 is 13 residues long. Germline V gives CDR1 SGHRS, CDR2 YFSETQ. The V end lost 1 base, the J end lost 4 bases, and 8 bases lay between the germline ends. DNA of the CDR3: TGCGCCAGCAGCTTGCGGTCCGTCTATGGCTACACCTTC. Translation gives CASSLRSVYGYTF.

The rearrangement links TRBV6-5 to TRBJ2-5; 7 bases agree with TRBD1. The DNA end is more similar to TRBJ2-1, so the J call may be wrong. Germline assignment: CDR1 MNHEY and CDR2 SVGAGI. The CDR3 is made up of 13 amino acids. CDR3 in amino acids: CASGDSEQETQFF. In nucleotides, the CDR3 is TGTGCCAGCGGGGACAGTGAGCAAGAGACCCAGTTCTTC.

This clonotype turned up a few times. The chain couples TRBV7-2 to TRBJ1-1; unclear D gene. Trimming took off 2 bases at V and 0 bases at J, with 7 bases between the two ends. CDR3 length: 14 amino acids. CDR1 is SGHTA, CDR2 FQGNSA, per germline. The chain's CDR3 is CASSLQIMNTEAFF. CDR3 DNA sequence: TGTGCCAGCAGCTTACAGATAATGAACACTGAAGCTTTCTTT.

The chain joins TRBV4-3 to TRBJ1-4, with D possibly being TRBD1 (6 bases). This CDR3 has 15 residues. Germline assignment: CDR1 LGHNA and CDR2 YSLEER. With 4 bases removed from V and 5 bases from J, the gap between germline ends came to 14 bases. CDR3 region: CASSLQRQENEKLFF. The CDR3 DNA sequence: TGCGCCAGCAGCCTTCAGAGACAGGAAAATGAAAAACTGTTTTTT.

The rearrangement joins TRBV12-3 or TRBV12-4 to TRBJ1-5; 8 bases match TRBD1. The CDR3 is made up of 13 amino acids. J lost 7 bases, V lost 6 bases, and 5 bases had no gene match. DNA for the CDR3: TGTGCCAGCAGACAAACAGGGGGACAGCCCCAGCATTTT. Residues: CASRQTGGQPQHF.

The chain carries TRBV6-1 and TRBJ1-2; D is ambiguous. Trimming removed 2 bases at V and 2 bases at J, with 9 bases between. The CDR3 has 14 residues. The germline V gene encodes CDR1 MNHNS and CDR2 SASEGT. CDR3 loop: CASSEIRRNYGYTF. DNA of the CDR3: TGTGCCAGCAGTGAAATCAGGCGGAACTATGGCTACACCTTC.

The chain recombines TRBV10-3 with TRBJ1-1, with D unresolved. This CDR3 has 17 amino acids. The V gene's germline CDR1 is ENHRY and CDR2 SYGVKD. Trimming shortened V by 11 bases and J by 1 base, and 26 bases separated the two germline ends. The CDR3 sequence is CAASEFRQALQNTEAFF. CDR3 in DNA: TGTGCCGCCAGTGAGTTTCGGCAGGCCTTACAGAACACTGAAGCTTTCTTT.

The gene calls are TRBV3-1 and TRBJ2-3, with D uncertain. The germline V gene has CDR1 LGHDT and CDR2 YNNKEL (reference sequence). The ends were cut back, 1 base at V and 0 bases at J, with 11 bases in the middle. This CDR3 is 16 amino acids long. The CDR3: CASSQVHVGSTDTQYF. In DNA, the CDR3 is TGTGCCAGCAGCCAAGTACATGTGGGTAGCACAGATACGCAGTATTTT.

Notes on this clonotype: One end of the junction varies from germline; a read error may be responsible. This sequence joins TRBV7-9 and TRBJ1-2; D gene unclear. The germline V gene has CDR1 SEHNR and CDR2 FQNEAQ (reference sequence). The CDR3 consists of 15 residues. In DNA, the CDR3 is TGTGCCGGCAGCTTAGACGGCGGGCTTCTCTATGGCTACACCTTC. Protein product: CAGSLDGGLLYGYTF.

This clonotype was observed a few times. The rearrangement joins TRBV28 to TRBJ1-2, with TRBD1 as a possible D gene (6 bases). Trimming removed 3 bases from V and 5 bases from J, with 13 bases in between. The CDR3 length is 14 residues. Germline values: CDR1 MDHEN, CDR2 SYDVKM. CDR3 residues: CASSLIGGKYGYTF. CDR3 bases: TGTGCCAGCAGTTTGATCGGGGGCAAGTATGGCTACACCTTC.